The text below deals with one T cell receptor (beta chain). The antigen remains unidentified. The entry originates in a study of cytomegalovirus exposure and HLA in healthy donors. About the research overall: Some 90 million unique TCRs from HLA-typed donors were held in an early data release. Genotyping showed roughly 83% of over 350 donors falling in the Caucasian-associated ancestry cluster. The study, taken as a whole, reports: Earlier analysis looked at TCR beta V segments, and most were productive about 87% or about 30% of the time.

A multiplex PCR was run with 60 Vbeta primers and 13 Jbeta primers. Generated by immunoSEQ multiplex PCR, the TCRdb table keeps only in-frame clones and is missing some. The sample lists about 190,000 clones, roughly 73% occurring once. The TCR comes from a woman aged 25 to 39 in good health and CMV-seropositive. The sample consisted of PBMCs.

The CDR3 DNA sequence: TGCAGTGCTACAGGGGTAACTGAAGCTTTCTTT. As protein: CSATGVTEAFF. This chain joins TRBV20-1 and TRBJ1-1; tentatively, D is TRBD1 (6 bases). V shed 4 bases and J shed 5 bases, with 8 bases lying between them. This CDR3 is 11 amino acids long. Germline V gene sequence: CDR1 DFQATT, CDR2 SNEGSKA (reference sequence).